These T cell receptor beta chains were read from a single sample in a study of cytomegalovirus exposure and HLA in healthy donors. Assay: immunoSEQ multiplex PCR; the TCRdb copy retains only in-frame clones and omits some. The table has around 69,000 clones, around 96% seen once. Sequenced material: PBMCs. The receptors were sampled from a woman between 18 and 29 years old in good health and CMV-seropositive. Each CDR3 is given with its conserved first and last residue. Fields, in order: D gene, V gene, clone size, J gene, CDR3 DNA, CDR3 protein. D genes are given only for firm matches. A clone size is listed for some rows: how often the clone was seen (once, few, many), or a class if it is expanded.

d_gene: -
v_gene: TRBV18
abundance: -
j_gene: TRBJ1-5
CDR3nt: TGTGCCAGCTCACAGGCAGGGGAGAATCAGCCCCAGCATTTT
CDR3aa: CASSQAGENQPQHF

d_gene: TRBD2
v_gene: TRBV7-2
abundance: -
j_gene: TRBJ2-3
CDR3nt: TGTGCCAGCAGCGGCGGGGGAGTCGGGGCAGATACGCAGTATTTT
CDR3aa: CASSGGGVGADTQYF

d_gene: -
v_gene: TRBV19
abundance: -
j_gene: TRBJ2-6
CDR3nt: TGTGCCAGTAGTCTAGGGTTTACAGGGGCCAACGTCCTGACTTTC
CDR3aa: CASSLGFTGANVLTF

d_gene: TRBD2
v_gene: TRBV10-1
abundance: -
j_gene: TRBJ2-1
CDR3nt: TGCGCCACCCCCGGCTGGACTAGCGGGAGGGACAATGAGCAGTTCTTC
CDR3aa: CATPGWTSGRDNEQFF

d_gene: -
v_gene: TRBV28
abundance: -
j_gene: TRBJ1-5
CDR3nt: TGTGCCAGCGAGGCTAGCAATCAGCCCCAGCATTTT
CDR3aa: CASEASNQPQHF

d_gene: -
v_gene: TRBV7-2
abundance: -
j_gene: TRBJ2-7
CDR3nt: TGTGCCAGCAGCCCGACTCCCGGGGTTGGCGAGCAGTACTTC
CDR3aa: CASSPTPGVGEQYF

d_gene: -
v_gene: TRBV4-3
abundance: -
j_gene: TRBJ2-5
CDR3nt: TGCGCCAGCAGCCAACTAGCTTTCCAAGAGACCCAGTACTTC
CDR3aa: CASSQLAFQETQYF

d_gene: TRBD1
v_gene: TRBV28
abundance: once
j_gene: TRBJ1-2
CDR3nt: TGTGCCAGCAGGGTGACAGGGGGCTACGGCTACACCTTC
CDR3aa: CASRVTGGYGYTF

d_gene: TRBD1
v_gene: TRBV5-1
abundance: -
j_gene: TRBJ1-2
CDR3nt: TGCGCCAGCACCGACAGGCCCGGGACAGGGATGGGGGGCTACACCTTC
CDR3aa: CASTDRPGTGMGGYTF

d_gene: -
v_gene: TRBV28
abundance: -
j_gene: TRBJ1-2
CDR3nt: TGTGCCAGCGGAGGGGTGAACTATGGCTACACCTTC
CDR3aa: CASGGVNYGYTF

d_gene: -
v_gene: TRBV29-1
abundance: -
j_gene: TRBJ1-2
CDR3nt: TGCAGCGTTGTACCGGAAGAGGACTATGGCTACACCTTC
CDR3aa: CSVVPEEDYGYTF

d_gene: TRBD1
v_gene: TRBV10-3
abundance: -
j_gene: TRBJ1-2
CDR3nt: TGTGCCATCAGTGAGTCGACAGGGTTCGGCTACACCTTC
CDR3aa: CAISESTGFGYTF

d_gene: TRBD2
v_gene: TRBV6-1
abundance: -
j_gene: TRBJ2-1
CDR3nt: TGTGCCAGCAGTGACCCGGGACTAGCTGACGTTGAGCAGTTCTTC
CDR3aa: CASSDPGLADVEQFF